This T cell receptor beta chain was profiled in a study of T cell changes during pregnancy in multiple sclerosis. TCRdb's copy holds only in-frame clones and misses some; the assay was immunoSEQ multiplex PCR. The table records 60,000 to 85,000 clones, just over 90% of them present only once. V lost 5 bases, J lost 4 bases, and 5 bases stayed unmatched. Per germline, CDR1 MNHEY and CDR2 SVGAGI. CDR3 length equals 14 residues. The sample in question was peripheral blood, obtained in the second trimester of pregnancy. The chain joins TRBV6-5 to TRBJ1-5; 7 bases are shared with TRBD1. The clonotype was recovered from a female donor in good health, enrolled as a control in a pregnancy study. CDR3 protein: CASSRPGQNQPQHF. The DNA of the CDR3 is TGTGCCAGCAGTCGTCCGGGACAGAATCAGCCCCAGCATTTT.